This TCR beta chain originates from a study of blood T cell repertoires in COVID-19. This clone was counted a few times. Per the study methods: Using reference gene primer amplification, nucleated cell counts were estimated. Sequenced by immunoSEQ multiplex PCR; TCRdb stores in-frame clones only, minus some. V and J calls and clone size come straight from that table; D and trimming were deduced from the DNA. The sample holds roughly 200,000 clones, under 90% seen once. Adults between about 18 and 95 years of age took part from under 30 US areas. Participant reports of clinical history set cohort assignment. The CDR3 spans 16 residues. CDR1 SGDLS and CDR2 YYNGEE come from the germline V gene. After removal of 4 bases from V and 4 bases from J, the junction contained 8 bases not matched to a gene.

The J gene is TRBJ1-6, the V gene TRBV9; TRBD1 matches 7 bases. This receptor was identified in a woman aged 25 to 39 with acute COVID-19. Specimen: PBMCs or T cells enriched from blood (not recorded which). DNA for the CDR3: TGTGCCAGCAGCCCCTACAGGGGCCAGTATAATTCACCCCTCCACTTT. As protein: CASSPYRGQYNSPLHF.